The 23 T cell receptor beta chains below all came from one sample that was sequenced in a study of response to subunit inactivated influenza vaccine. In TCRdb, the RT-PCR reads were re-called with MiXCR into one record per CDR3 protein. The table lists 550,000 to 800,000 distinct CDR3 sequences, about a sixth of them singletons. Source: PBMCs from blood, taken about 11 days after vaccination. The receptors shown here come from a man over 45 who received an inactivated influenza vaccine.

This chain's CDR3 is CASSFSGGAETQYF. The CDR3 DNA follows: TGTGCCAGCAGTTTCAGCGGCGGCGCGGAGACCCAGTACTTC. This chain connects TRBV12-3 or TRBV12-4 to TRBJ2-5; tentative D call: TRBD2 (5 bases). V shed 3 bases and J shed 5 bases, with 13 bases lying between them. This CDR3 is built from 14 residues.

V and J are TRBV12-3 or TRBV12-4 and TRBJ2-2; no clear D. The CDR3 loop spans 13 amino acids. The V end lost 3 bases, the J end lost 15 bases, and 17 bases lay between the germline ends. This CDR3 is CASSFEESSLVFF. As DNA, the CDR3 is TGTGCCAGCAGTTTCGAGGAGAGCAGCTTGGTGTTTTTT.

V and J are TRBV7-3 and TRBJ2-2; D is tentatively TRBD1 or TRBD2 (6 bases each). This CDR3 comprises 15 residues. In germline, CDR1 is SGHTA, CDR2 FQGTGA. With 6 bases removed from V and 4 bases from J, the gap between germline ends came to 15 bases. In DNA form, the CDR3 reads TGTGCCAGCAGTAATTCGGGGGCATTCACCGGGGAGCTGTTTTTT. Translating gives CASSNSGAFTGELFF.

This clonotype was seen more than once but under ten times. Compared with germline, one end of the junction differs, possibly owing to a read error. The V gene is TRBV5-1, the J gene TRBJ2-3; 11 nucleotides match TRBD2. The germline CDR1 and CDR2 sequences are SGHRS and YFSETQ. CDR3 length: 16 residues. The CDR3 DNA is TGCGCCAGCGGTTCGATAGCGGGGGGGAACACAGCTACGCAGTATTTT. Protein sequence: CASGSIAGGNTATQYF.

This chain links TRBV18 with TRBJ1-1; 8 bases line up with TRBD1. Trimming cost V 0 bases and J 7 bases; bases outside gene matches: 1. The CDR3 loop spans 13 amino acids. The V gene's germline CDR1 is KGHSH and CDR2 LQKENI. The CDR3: CASSPPDRDEAFF. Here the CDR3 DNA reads TGTGCCAGCTCACCACCGGACAGGGATGAAGCTTTCTTT.

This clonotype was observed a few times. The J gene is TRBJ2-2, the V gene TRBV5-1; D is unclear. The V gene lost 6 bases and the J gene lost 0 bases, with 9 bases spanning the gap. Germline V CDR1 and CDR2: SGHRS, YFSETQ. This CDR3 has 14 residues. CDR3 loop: CASKASSNTGELFF. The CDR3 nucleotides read TGCGCCAGCAAGGCCAGTTCGAACACCGGGGAGCTGTTTTTT.

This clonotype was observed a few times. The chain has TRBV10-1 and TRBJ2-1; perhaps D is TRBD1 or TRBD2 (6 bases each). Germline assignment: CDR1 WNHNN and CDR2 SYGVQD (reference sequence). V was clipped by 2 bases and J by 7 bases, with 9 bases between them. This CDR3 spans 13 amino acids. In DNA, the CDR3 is TGCGCCAGCAGTGAGCAGGGGAGGAATGAGCAGTTCTTC. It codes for CASSEQGRNEQFF.

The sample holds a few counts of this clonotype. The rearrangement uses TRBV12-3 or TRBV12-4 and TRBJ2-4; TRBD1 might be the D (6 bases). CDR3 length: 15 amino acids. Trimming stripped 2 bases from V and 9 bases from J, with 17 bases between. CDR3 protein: CASSLNQGHGTIQYF. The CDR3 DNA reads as TGTGCCAGCAGTTTAAACCAGGGGCATGGGACCATTCAGTACTTC.

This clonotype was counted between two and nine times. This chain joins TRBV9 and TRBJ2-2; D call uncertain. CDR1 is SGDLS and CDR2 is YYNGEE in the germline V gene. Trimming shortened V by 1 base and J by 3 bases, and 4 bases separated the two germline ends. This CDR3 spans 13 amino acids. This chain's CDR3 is CASSVQDTGELFF. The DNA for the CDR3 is TGTGCCAGCAGCGTACAGGACACCGGGGAGCTGTTTTTT.

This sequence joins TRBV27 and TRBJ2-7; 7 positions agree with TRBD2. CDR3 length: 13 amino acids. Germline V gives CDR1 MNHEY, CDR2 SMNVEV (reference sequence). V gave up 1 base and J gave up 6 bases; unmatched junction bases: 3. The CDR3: CASSLWRTSEQYF. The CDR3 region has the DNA TGTGCCAGCAGTTTATGGCGGACTAGCGAGCAGTACTTC.

The CDR3 DNA is TGTGCCAGCAGCTCCGCTGGGGGGTACTCCTACAATGAGCAGTTCTTC. As protein: CASSSAGGYSYNEQFF. The genes are TRBV7-8 and TRBJ2-1; possibly TRBD2 for D (6 bases). With 4 bases removed from V and 0 bases from J, the gap between germline ends came to 13 bases. This CDR3 has 16 amino acids. The germline CDR1 and CDR2 sequences are SGHVS and FQNEAQ.

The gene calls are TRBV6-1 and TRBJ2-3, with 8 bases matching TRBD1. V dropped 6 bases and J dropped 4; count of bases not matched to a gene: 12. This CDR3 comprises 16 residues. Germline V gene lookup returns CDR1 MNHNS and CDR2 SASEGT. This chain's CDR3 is CASSPMTGAPADTQYF. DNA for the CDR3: TGTGCCAGCAGCCCCATGACAGGGGCGCCGGCAGATACGCAGTATTTT.

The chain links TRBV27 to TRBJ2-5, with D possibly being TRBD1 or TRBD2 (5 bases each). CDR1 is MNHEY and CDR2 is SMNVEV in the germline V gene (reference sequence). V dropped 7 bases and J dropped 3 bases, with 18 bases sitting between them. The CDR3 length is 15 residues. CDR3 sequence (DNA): TGTGCCAGCAAATCATGGGGGACCCCCGAAGAGACCCAGTACTTC. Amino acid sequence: CASKSWGTPEETQYF.

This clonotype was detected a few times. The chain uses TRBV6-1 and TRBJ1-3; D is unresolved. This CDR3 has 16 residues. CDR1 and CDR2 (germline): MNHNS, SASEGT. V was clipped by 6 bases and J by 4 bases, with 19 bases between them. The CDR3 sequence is CASSSLFKRSGNTIYF. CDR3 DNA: TGTGCCAGCAGCTCCCTCTTTAAGAGGTCCGGAAACACCATATATTTT.

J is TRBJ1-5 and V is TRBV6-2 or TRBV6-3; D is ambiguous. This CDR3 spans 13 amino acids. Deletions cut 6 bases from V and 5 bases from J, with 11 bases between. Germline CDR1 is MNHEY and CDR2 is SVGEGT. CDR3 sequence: CASRDSNDQPQHF. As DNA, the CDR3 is TGTGCCAGCAGGGATTCTAATGATCAGCCCCAGCATTTT.

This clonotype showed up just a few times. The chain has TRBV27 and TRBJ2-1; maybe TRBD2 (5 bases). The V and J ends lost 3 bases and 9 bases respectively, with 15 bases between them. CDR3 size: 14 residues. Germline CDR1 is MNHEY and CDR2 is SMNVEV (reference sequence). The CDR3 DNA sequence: TGTGCCAGCAGTTTCCTAACTAGATCCAGTGAGCAGTTCTTC. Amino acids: CASSFLTRSSEQFF.

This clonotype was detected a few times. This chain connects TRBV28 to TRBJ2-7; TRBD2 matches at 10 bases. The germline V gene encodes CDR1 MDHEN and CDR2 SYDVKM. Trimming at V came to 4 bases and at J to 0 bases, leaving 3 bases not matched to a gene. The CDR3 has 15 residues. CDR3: CASSSPSGSSYEQYF. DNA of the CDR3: TGTGCCAGCAGTTCCCCTAGCGGGAGCTCCTACGAGCAGTACTTC.

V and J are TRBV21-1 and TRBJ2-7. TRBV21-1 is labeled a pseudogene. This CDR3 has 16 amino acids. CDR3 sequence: CASSKAQIQGPYEQYF. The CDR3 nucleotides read TGTGCCAGCAGCAAAGCCCAAATACAGGGCCCCTACGAGCAGTACTTC.

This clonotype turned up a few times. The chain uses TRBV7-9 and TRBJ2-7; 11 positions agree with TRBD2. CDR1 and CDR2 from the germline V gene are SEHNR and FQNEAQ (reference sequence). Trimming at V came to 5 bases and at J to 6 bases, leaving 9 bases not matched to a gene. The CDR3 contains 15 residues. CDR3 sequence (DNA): TGTGCCAGCAGCCCTACTAGCGGGGGTATCTCCGAGCAGTACTTC. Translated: CASSPTSGGISEQYF.

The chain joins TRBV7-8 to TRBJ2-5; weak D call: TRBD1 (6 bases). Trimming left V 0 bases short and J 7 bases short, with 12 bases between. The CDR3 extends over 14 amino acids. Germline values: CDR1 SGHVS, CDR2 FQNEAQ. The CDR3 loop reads CASSLAGVGGTQYF. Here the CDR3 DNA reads TGTGCCAGCAGCTTAGCGGGGGTAGGGGGGACCCAGTACTTC.

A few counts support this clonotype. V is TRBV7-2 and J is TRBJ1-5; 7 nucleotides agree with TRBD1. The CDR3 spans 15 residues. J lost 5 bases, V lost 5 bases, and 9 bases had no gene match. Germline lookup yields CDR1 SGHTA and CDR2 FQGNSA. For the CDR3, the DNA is TGTGCCAGCAGCCCCCGACAGGGACCAGATCAGCCCCAGCATTTT. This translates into CASSPRQGPDQPQHF.

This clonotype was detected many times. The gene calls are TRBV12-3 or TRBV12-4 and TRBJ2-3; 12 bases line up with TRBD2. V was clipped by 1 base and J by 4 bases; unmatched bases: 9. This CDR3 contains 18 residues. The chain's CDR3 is CASSLEGTSGFTSDTQYF. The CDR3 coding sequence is TGTGCCAGCAGTTTAGAGGGGACTAGCGGGTTCACTTCAGATACGCAGTATTTT.

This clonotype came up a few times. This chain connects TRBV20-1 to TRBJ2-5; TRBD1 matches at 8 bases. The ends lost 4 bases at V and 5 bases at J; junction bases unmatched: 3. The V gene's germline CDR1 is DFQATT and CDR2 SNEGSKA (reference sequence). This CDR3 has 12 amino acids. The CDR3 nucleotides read TGCAGTGCTACAGGGGGCAGGGAGACCCAGTACTTC. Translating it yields CSATGGRETQYF.